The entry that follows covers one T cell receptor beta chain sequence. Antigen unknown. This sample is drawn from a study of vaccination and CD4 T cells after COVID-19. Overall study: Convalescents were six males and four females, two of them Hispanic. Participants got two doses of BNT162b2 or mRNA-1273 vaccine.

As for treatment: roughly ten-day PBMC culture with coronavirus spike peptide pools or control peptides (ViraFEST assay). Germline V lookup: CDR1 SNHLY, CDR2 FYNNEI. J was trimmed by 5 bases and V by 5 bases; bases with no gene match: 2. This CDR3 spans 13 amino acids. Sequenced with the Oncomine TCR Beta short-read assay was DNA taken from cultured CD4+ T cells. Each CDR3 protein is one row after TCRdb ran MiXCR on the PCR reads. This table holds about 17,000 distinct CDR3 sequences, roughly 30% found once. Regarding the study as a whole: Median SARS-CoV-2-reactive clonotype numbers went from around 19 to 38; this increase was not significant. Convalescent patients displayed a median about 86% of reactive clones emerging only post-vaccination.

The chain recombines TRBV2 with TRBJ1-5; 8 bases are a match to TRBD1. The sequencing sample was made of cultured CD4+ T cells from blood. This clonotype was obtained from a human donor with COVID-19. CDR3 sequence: CASSPQGDQPQHF. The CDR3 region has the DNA TGTGCCAGCAGTCCACAGGGGGATCAGCCCCAGCATTTT.